The 3 T cell receptor beta chains presented below share a single source sample, sequenced in a study of human T cells and chemical hapten exposure. Time point denoted: patch test 1, 2 weeks after DPC sensitization. Treatment given: therapeutic diphenylcyclopropenone sensitization with weekly scalp DPC. In TCRdb, the RACE reads were re-called with MiXCR into one record per CDR3 protein. The table has around 160,000 distinct CDR3 sequences, roughly 15% seen once. The specimen comprised whole blood, sampled in connection with sensitization to the hapten diphenylcyclopropenone (DPC). All receptors come from a woman aged 25 to 45 with alopecia areata. Some clones in this sample may be carry-over from other donors' samples.

This chain joins TRBV7-3 and TRBJ1-5, with D tentatively TRBD1 (5 bases). The CDR3 is 13 residues long. CDR1 and CDR2 (germline): SGHTA, FQGTGA. Trimming removed 1 base at V and 7 bases at J, with 8 bases between. CDR3 nucleotide sequence: TGTGCCAGCAGCTTAAGTCGGGGCCAGCCCCAGCATTTT. This codes for CASSLSRGQPQHF.

With regard to this clonotype: The conserved closing phenylalanine or tryptophan is absent in this CDR3, likely reflecting a read error. This chain uses TRBV29-1 with TRBJ1-1, with D maybe TRBD1 (6 bases). Germline V gene lookup returns CDR1 SQVTM and CDR2 ANQGSEA. Trimming stripped 1 base from V and 8 bases from J, with 17 bases between. The CDR3 runs to 14 residues. The CDR3, as DNA: TGCAGCGTTGAAGTCATCCTAGGGGGGGCGGAAGCTTTCATT. This codes for CSVEVILGGAEAFI.

This clonotype was recorded many times. The chain combines TRBV29-1 with TRBJ1-2; D not resolved. Germline lookup yields CDR1 SQVTM and CDR2 ANQGSEA. The CDR3 totals 11 residues. The V and J ends lost 3 bases and 6 bases respectively, with 8 bases between them. This CDR3 reads CSVDWGNGYTF. CDR3 nucleotide sequence: TGCAGCGTTGACTGGGGAAATGGCTACACCTTC.